This T cell receptor (beta chain) was identified in a study of monozygotic twins with inflammatory bowel disease. From the 5' RACE reads, TCRdb lists one entry per CDR3 protein and no DNA. The table for this sample gives about 160,000 distinct CDR3 sequences. The CDR3 spans 13 residues. CDR1 and CDR2 (germline): MNHEY, SMNVEV (reference sequence). The origin of this receptor is a human donor with ulcerative colitis or Crohn's disease, or a healthy co-twin of an affected twin (not recorded which). The chain carries TRBV27 and TRBJ2-2. Sequencing input: blood. The CDR3 sequence: CASSLMFTGELFF.